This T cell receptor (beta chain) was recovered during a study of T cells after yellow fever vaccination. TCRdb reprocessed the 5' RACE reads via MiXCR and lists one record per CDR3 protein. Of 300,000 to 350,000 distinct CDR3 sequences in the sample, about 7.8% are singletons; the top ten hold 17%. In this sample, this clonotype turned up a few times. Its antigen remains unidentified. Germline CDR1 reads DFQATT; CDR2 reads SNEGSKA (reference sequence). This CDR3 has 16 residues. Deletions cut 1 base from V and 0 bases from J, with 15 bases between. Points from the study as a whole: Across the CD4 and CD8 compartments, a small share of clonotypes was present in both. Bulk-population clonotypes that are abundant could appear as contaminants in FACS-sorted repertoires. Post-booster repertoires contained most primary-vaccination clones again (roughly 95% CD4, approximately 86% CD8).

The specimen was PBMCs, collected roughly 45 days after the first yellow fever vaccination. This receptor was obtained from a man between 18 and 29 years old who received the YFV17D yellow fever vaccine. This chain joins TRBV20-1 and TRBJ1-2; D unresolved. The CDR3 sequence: CSARGTLRLANYGYTF. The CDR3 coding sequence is TGCAGTGCTAGAGGCACACTTCGATTAGCTAACTATGGCTACACCTTC.